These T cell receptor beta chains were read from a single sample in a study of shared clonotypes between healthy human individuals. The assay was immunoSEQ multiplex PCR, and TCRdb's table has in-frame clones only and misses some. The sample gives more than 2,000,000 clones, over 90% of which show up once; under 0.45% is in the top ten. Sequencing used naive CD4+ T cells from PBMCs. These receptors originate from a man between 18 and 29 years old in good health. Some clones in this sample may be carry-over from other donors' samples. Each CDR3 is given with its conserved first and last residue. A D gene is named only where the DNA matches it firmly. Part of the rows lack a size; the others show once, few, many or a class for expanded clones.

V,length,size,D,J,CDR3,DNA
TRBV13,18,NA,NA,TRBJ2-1,CASSFPTGPHHSYNEQFF,TGTGCCAGCAGCTTTCCGACGGGTCCCCACCACTCCTACAATGAGCAGTTCTTC
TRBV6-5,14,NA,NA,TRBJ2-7,CASRLNRVTYEQYF,TGTGCCAGCAGACTGAACAGGGTAACCTACGAGCAGTACTTC
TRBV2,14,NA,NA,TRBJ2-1,CASRRLTSYNEQFF,TGTGCCAGCAGGAGACTGACCTCCTACAATGAGCAGTTCTTC
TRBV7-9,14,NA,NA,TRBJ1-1,CASSLKSTGTEAFF,TGTGCCAGCAGCTTAAAATCGACGGGCACTGAAGCTTTCTTT
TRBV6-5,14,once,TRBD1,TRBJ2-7,CASSLGQGTYEQYF,TGTGCCAGCAGTTTGGGACAGGGCACATACGAGCAGTACTTC
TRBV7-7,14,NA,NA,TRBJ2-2,CASSPGRGTGELFF,TGTGCCAGCAGCCCGGGACGAGGAACCGGGGAGCTGTTTTTT
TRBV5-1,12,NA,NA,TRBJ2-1,CASSFTRKEQFF,TGCGCCAGCAGCTTCACTAGGAAGGAGCAGTTCTTC
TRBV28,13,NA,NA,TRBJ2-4,CASSGVAKNIQYF,TGTGCCAGCAGCGGGGTAGCCAAAAACATTCAGTACTTC
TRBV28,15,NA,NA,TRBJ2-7,CASSPVGQINYEQYF,TGTGCCAGCAGCCCGGTCGGACAGATAAACTACGAGCAGTACTTC
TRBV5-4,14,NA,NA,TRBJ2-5,CASSFGSSQETQYF,TGTGCCAGCAGCTTCGGTTCATCCCAAGAGACCCAGTACTTC
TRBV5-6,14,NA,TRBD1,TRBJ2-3,CASSFGQGGDTQYF,TGTGCCAGCAGCTTCGGACAGGGCGGAGATACGCAGTATTTT
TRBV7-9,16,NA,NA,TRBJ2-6,CASSHLRVGGANVLTF,TGTGCCAGCAGCCACCTCAGGGTAGGAGGGGCCAACGTCCTGACTTTC
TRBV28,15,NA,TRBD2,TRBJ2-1,CASSSGLAGHNEQFF,TGTGCCAGCAGTTCGGGACTAGCGGGACACAATGAGCAGTTCTTC
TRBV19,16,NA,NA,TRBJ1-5,CASSTTGIYSNQPQHF,TGTGCCAGTAGTACCACAGGGATTTATAGCAATCAGCCCCAGCATTTT
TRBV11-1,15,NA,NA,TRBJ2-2,CASSLGFGDTGELFF,TGTGCCAGCAGCTTAGGATTTGGCGACACCGGGGAGCTGTTTTTT
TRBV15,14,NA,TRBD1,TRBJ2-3,CATSRRTGVDTQYF,TGTGCCACCAGCCGCCGGACAGGGGTGGATACGCAGTATTTT
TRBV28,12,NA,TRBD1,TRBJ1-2,CAGASTGAGYTF,TGTGCCGGGGCCTCTACAGGGGCCGGCTACACCTTC
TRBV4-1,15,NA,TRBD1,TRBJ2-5,CASSLGTADQETQYF,TGCGCCAGCAGCTTAGGGACAGCAGACCAAGAGACCCAGTACTTC
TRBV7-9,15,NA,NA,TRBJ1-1,CASSYYRDAHTEAFF,TGTGCCAGCAGCTACTACAGGGATGCGCACACTGAAGCTTTCTTT
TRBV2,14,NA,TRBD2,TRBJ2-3,CASSELIAGGTQYF,TGTGCCAGCAGTGAATTAATAGCCGGGGGGACGCAGTATTTT
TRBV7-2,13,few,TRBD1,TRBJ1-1,CASSGHRGTEAFF,TGTGCCAGCAGCGGACACAGGGGCACTGAAGCTTTCTTT
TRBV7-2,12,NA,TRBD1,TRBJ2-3,CASSWDRGTQYF,TGTGCCAGCAGTTGGGACAGGGGGACGCAGTATTTT
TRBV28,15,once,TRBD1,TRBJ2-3,CASSLMGQGTDTQYF,TGTGCCAGCAGTTTAATGGGACAGGGTACAGATACGCAGTATTTT
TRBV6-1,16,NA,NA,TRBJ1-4,CASSELWTIPNEKLFF,TGTGCCAGCAGTGAGCTTTGGACGATCCCTAATGAAAAACTGTTTTTT
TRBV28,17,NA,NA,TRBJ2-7,CASSPGTFYVSSYEQYF,TGTGCCAGCAGTCCCGGGACTTTCTATGTGAGCTCCTACGAGCAGTACTTC
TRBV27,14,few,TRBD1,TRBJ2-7,CASARQGFLSEQYF,TGTGCCAGCGCAAGACAGGGGTTCCTCTCCGAGCAGTACTTC
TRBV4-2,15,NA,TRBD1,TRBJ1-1,CASSQAWTGGREAFF,TGTGCCAGCAGCCAAGCCTGGACAGGGGGCCGGGAAGCTTTCTTT
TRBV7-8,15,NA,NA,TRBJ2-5,CASSLAGAIVETQYF,TGTGCCAGCAGCTTAGCGGGAGCGATCGTCGAGACCCAGTACTTC
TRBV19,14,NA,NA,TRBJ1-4,CAISPGGTSEKLFF,TGTGCCATCTCCCCCGGGGGTACAAGTGAAAAACTGTTTTTT
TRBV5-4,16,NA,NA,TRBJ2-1,CASSSGERTVYNEQFF,TGTGCCAGCAGCTCGGGGGAGCGGACAGTCTACAATGAGCAGTTCTTC
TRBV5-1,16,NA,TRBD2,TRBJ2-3,CASSAGTSGSTDTQYF,TGCGCCAGCAGCGCCGGGACTAGCGGTAGCACAGATACGCAGTATTTT
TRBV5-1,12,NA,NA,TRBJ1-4,CASTEGYGKLFF,TGCGCCAGCACCGAGGGCTATGGAAAACTGTTTTTT
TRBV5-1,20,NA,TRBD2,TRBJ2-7,CASSVHPLAGAPWGAYEQYF,TGCGCCAGCAGCGTACACCCCCTAGCGGGAGCGCCTTGGGGGGCCTACGAGCAGTACTTC
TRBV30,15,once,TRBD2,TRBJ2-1,CAWNSGRALGNEQFF,TGTGCCTGGAACAGCGGGAGGGCCTTGGGGAATGAGCAGTTCTTC
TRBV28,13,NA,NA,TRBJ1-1,CASSSRRDGEAFF,TGTGCCAGCAGTTCCCGACGGGACGGAGAAGCTTTCTTT
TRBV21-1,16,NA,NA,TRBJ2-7,CASSKDPHWTGDEQYF,TGTGCCAGCAGCAAAGACCCTCACTGGACAGGGGACGAGCAGTACTTC
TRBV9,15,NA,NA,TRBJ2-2,CASSPKSGNTGELFF,TGTGCCAGCAGCCCGAAATCGGGGAACACCGGGGAGCTGTTTTTT
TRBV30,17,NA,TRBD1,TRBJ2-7,CAWSAMGQRTPPYEQYF,TGTGCCTGGAGTGCAATGGGACAGAGAACCCCTCCCTACGAGCAGTACTTC
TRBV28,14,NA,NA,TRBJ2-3,CASSLGAEKDTQYF,TGTGCCAGCAGTTTGGGGGCGGAAAAAGATACGCAGTATTTT
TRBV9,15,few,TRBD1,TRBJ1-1,CASSVVGQTNTEAFF,TGTGCCAGCAGCGTGGTGGGACAGACGAACACTGAAGCTTTCTTT
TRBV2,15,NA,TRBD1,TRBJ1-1,CASIRTGWGDTEAFF,TGTGCCAGCATTAGGACAGGGTGGGGGGACACTGAAGCTTTCTTT
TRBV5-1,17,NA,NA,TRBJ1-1,CASSLARDTRENTEAFF,TGCGCCAGCAGCTTGGCCCGGGACACGCGGGAGAACACTGAAGCTTTCTTT
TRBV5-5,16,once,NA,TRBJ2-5,CASSFRTRPSEETQYF,TGTGCCAGCAGCTTCCGTACGAGGCCCTCTGAAGAGACCCAGTACTTC
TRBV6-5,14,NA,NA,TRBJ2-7,CASRRGTPGYEQYF,TGTGCCAGCAGACGGGGGACTCCGGGGTACGAGCAGTACTTC
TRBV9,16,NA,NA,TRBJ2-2,CASSFRGLANTGELFF,TGTGCCAGCAGTTTCCGGGGGCTCGCGAACACCGGGGAGCTGTTTTTT
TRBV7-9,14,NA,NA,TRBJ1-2,CASSLAGGGYGYTF,TGTGCCAGCAGCTTAGCTGGGGGTGGCTATGGCTACACCTTC
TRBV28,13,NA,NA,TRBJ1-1,CASSSVTETEAFF,TGTGCCAGCAGTTCCGTGACAGAAACTGAAGCTTTCTTT
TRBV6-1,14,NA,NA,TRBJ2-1,CASSEARRVDEQFF,TGTGCCAGCAGTGAAGCGCGCAGGGTGGATGAGCAGTTCTTC
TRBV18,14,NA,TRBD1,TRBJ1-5,CASSLIRGNQPQHF,TGTGCCAGCTCACTGATCAGGGGGAATCAGCCCCAGCATTTT
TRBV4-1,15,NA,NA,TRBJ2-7,CASSRDDFPSYEQYF,TGCGCCAGCAGCCGGGATGACTTCCCTTCCTACGAGCAGTACTTC
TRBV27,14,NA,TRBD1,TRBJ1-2,CASSLGTGVYGYTF,TGTGCCAGCAGTCTTGGGACAGGGGTGTATGGCTACACCTTC
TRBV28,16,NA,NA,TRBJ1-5,CASSWRQASSNQPQHF,TGTGCCAGCAGTTGGCGACAGGCCTCAAGCAATCAGCCCCAGCATTTT
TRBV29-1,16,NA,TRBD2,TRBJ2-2,CSVPLAGGPNTGELFF,TGCAGCGTCCCGCTAGCGGGAGGACCCAACACCGGGGAGCTGTTTTTT
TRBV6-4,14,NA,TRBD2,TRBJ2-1,CASSDRVSGSEQFF,TGTGCCAGCAGTGACAGGGTTAGCGGGAGTGAGCAGTTCTTC